A selection of T cell receptor beta chains follows, all from one sample in a study of T cell responses to AZD1222 COVID-19 vaccine. Data came from immunoSEQ multiplex PCR; TCRdb stores just in-frame clones and leaves some out. The data show about 140,000 clones, around 89% seen once. Sequenced here: peripheral blood, sampled on day 0 of AZD1222 vaccination. The receptor source for this set is an adult in good health. Both conserved end residues are part of each CDR3. D genes are given only for firm matches. Not every row has a clone size; where given, it reads once, few, many or a size class.

abundance	d_gene	v_gene	j_gene	CDR3nt	CDR3aa
.	.	TRBV3-1/TRBV3-2	TRBJ1-3	TGTGCCAGCAGCCAAGGACCATTCTCTGGAAACACCATATATTTT	CASSQGPFSGNTIYF
.	TRBD1	TRBV4-1	TRBJ2-6	TGCGCCAGCAGCCAAGATGAGGGGGCCAGCTACACCTCTGGGGCCAACGTCCTGACTTTC	CASSQDEGASYTSGANVLTF
.	.	TRBV2	TRBJ2-7	TGTGCCAGCAGTGAAGCAGGGGCCGCAAGTGTCGAGCAGTACTTC	CASSEAGAASVEQYF
few	.	TRBV11-2	TRBJ1-2	TGTGCCAGCAGCTTAGAGTCGGCCAGTAACTATGGCTACACCTTC	CASSLESASNYGYTF
few	.	TRBV6-5	TRBJ1-1	TGTGCCAGCAGATCCGGGAGAGCAGTCGTGACTGAAGCTTTCTTT	CASRSGRAVVTEAFF
.	TRBD2	TRBV2	TRBJ2-1	TGTGCCAGCAAGGGACTATTAACTCCTAGGGATGAGCAGTTCTTC	CASKGLLTPRDEQFF
.	.	TRBV19	TRBJ2-3	TGTGCCAGTAGTCCCCTCTTTAGCACAGATACGCAGTATTTT	CASSPLFSTDTQYF
.	.	TRBV6-5	TRBJ1-4	TGTGCCAGCAGTTCTGGTCTCGGAGGCGAAAAACTGTTTTTT	CASSSGLGGEKLFF
.	TRBD2	TRBV7-2	TRBJ2-1	TGTGCCAGCAGCTTAGCCCCCGGGACTAGCAATGAGCAGTTCTTC	CASSLAPGTSNEQFF
.	.	TRBV5-1	TRBJ2-7	TGCGCCAGCAGCTTGGAATATCGGGTCTACGAGCAGTACTTC	CASSLEYRVYEQYF
.	TRBD2	TRBV3-1/TRBV3-2	TRBJ2-3	TGTGCCAGCAGCCACTTCCTTAGCGGGAGTTCGCAGTATTTT	CASSHFLSGSSQYF
.	TRBD1	TRBV30	TRBJ1-6	TGTGCCTGGATCGAAGGACCACAGGGGTTGCGTTCACCCCTCCACTTT	CAWIEGPQGLRSPLHF
.	TRBD1	TRBV6-5	TRBJ2-5	TGTGCCAGCAGTTACGGGACAGGGCTCCAAGAGACCCAGTACTTC	CASSYGTGLQETQYF
.	TRBD1	TRBV30	TRBJ1-2	TGTGCCTGGAGTGCAGGGGGATATGGTTACACCTTC	CAWSAGGYGYTF
.	TRBD2	TRBV20-1	TRBJ2-1	TGCAGTGCTAGTCTTCTAGCGGGAAGTGGCGATGAGCAGTTCTTC	CSASLLAGSGDEQFF
.	.	TRBV2	TRBJ2-7	TGTGCCAGCAGTGAAGAGGCAGCACAGCAGTACTTC	CASSEEAAQQYF
once	TRBD2	TRBV7-8	TRBJ2-7	TGTGCCAGCAGCTTTATTGCTAGCGGAGCAGGAAAAGAGCAGTACTTC	CASSFIASGAGKEQYF
.	.	TRBV5-1	TRBJ2-6	TGCGCCAGCAGCGGTGTCGTCCCCTCTGGGGCCAACGTCCTGACTTTC	CASSGVVPSGANVLTF
.	.	TRBV5-6	TRBJ1-2	TGTGCCAGCAGCTTGGGGTTCGGGGGGGGCCCCTATGGCTACACCTTC	CASSLGFGGGPYGYTF
.	.	TRBV4-2	TRBJ1-4	TGTGCCAGCAGCAATCCGGGACAAGAAAATGAAAAACTGTTTTTT	CASSNPGQENEKLFF
few	.	TRBV15	TRBJ2-7	TGTGCCACCAGCAGAGGAGGCCAGGGCGCTTACGAGCAGTACTTC	CATSRGGQGAYEQYF
.	.	TRBV6-4	TRBJ2-3	TGTGCCAGCAGTGACTCGAGGGTCTCTACGCAGTATTTT	CASSDSRVSTQYF
.	.	TRBV27	TRBJ1-1	TGTGCCAGCAGTTTACAATCCGGCGCTGAAGCTTTCTTT	CASSLQSGAEAFF
.	.	TRBV19	TRBJ2-2	TGTGCCAGTACCATGAGGGGAAGCACCGGGGAGCTGTTTTTT	CASTMRGSTGELFF
few	.	TRBV24-1	TRBJ2-2	TGTGCCACCAGTGATTTCAGGGACACCGGGGAGCTGTTTTTT	CATSDFRDTGELFF
once	.	TRBV19	TRBJ2-5	TGTGCCAGTACCGGGGACCGTACCCAAGAGACCCAGTACTTC	CASTGDRTQETQYF
.	.	TRBV7-2	TRBJ1-5	TGTGCCAGCAGCTTAGAGCGGGGGCTTAAGCCCCAGCATTTT	CASSLERGLKPQHF
.	TRBD1	TRBV27	TRBJ2-7	TGTGCCAGCTCCCGGGGCAGGGGGACCTACGAGCAGTACTTC	CASSRGRGTYEQYF
.	.	TRBV6-4	TRBJ1-2	TGTGCCAGCAGTGAGGAGGCTAACTATGGCTACACCTTC	CASSEEANYGYTF
.	TRBD1	TRBV4-2	TRBJ1-1	TGTGCCAGCAGCCAACCCCAGACAGGGGGAACTGAAGCTTTCTTT	CASSQPQTGGTEAFF
.	.	TRBV27	TRBJ2-1	TGTGCCAGCAGTTTATCAGGATCGGCGGGCTATGAGCAGTTCTTC	CASSLSGSAGYEQFF
.	.	TRBV24-1	TRBJ2-1	TGTGCCACCAGTGACCTGACACCTGAGCAGTTCTTC	CATSDLTPEQFF
.	.	TRBV27	TRBJ2-5	TGTGCCAGCATGCCCCAGGAAGGGAGAGGGACCCAGTACTTC	CASMPQEGRGTQYF
.	TRBD1	TRBV6-5	TRBJ1-2	TGTGCCAGCAGTCCTGCAGGGGGTACATATGGCTACACCTTC	CASSPAGGTYGYTF